The 21 T cell receptor beta chains below come from one sample, sequenced in a study of blood T cell repertoires in COVID-19. Sequencing used immunoSEQ multiplex PCR; TCRdb keeps in-frame clones, though not all of them. Among roughly 250,000 clones listed, 81% were seen once. The sequenced sample consisted of peripheral blood. The receptors come from a woman aged 55-70 years with active or convalescent COVID-19.

The chain is built from TRBV19 and TRBJ1-2; D uncertain. CDR3 length: 14 residues. Germline values: CDR1 LNHDA, CDR2 SQIVND (reference sequence). Trimming shortened V by 7 bases and J by 3 bases, and 15 bases separated the two germline ends. Written as DNA, the CDR3 is TGTGCCAGTACCACCCCCGGGATGGACTATGGCTACACCTTC. Encoded protein: CASTTPGMDYGYTF.

This chain uses TRBV10-2 with TRBJ1-6; TRBD1 aligns across 9 bases. The CDR3 loop spans 14 amino acids. CDR1 and CDR2 from the germline V gene are WSHSY and SAAADI. The junction had 3 bases not matched to a gene; V was cut back by 3 bases and J by 9 bases. CDR3 in amino acids: CASSDRDRVSPLHF. The CDR3 DNA follows: TGCGCCAGCAGTGATCGGGACAGGGTTTCACCCCTCCACTTT.

The rearrangement uses TRBV5-1 and TRBJ2-1, with 7 bases lining up with TRBD2. With 0 bases clipped from V and 8 bases from J, the junction kept 8 bases outside the gene matches. The CDR3 covers 15 residues. Germline V gives CDR1 SGHRS, CDR2 YFSETQ. The DNA of the CDR3 is TGCGCCAGCAGCTTGGATGGCGGGGGATTCTATGAGCAGTTCTTC. Residues: CASSLDGGGFYEQFF.

The chain links TRBV10-3 to TRBJ2-1; D call uncertain. V was cut by 0 bases and J by 7 bases, with 10 bases left in between. The CDR3 has 14 residues. Per the germline V gene, CDR1 is ENHRY and CDR2 is SYGVKD. The CDR3 here is CAISESASGNEQFF. CDR3 bases: TGTGCCATCAGTGAGTCGGCGTCAGGAAATGAGCAGTTCTTC.

The chain uses TRBV7-2 and TRBJ2-7; 14 bases are shared with TRBD2. The CDR3 covers 18 residues. Losses at the gene ends were 2 bases for V and 2 bases for J; bases not matched to a gene: 8. Germline V gives CDR1 SGHTA, CDR2 FQGNSA. The CDR3 DNA follows: TGTGCCAGCAGCTTAAAGACTAGCGGGGGGGCCTTCCCCTACGAGCAGTACTTC. Amino acids: CASSLKTSGGAFPYEQYF.

The chain couples TRBV24-1 to TRBJ1-5; D is uncertain. The CDR3 runs to 13 residues. From germline, CDR1 is KGHDR and CDR2 SFDVKD. Trimming pared 5 bases from V and 6 bases from J, leaving 10 bases between. CDR3 sequence reads: CATSGREGQPQHF. DNA of the CDR3: TGTGCCACCAGTGGTAGGGAGGGTCAGCCCCAGCATTTT.

The rearrangement joins TRBV6-5 to TRBJ1-2; weak D call: TRBD1 (5 bases). The CDR3 covers 14 residues. The germline CDR1 and CDR2 sequences are MNHEY and SVGAGI. The V gene lost 5 bases and the J gene lost 1 base, with 11 bases spanning the gap. CDR3 in DNA: TGTGCCAGCAGTAAATCGGGGGGTAACTATGGCTACACCTTC. Encoded protein: CASSKSGGNYGYTF.

As concerns this clone: The same CDR3 can be traced to other DNA sequences in this sample. The chain joins TRBV12-3 or TRBV12-4 to TRBJ1-3; unclear D gene. This CDR3 has 12 residues. Trimming removed 6 bases from V and 0 bases from J, with 3 bases in between. The CDR3 DNA sequence: TGTGCCAGCAGCCTCTCTGGAAACACCATATATTTT. Translation: CASSLSGNTIYF.

The V and J genes are TRBV2 and TRBJ2-1; 8 bases fit TRBD2. The J segment lost 4 bases and the V segment lost 7 bases, leaving 9 bases of the junction unmatched. The CDR3 has 15 residues. The germline CDR1 and CDR2 sequences are SNHLY and FYNNEI. CDR3 loop: CASTEEGGGYNEQFF. The CDR3 region has the DNA TGTGCCAGCACGGAAGAGGGCGGGGGGTACAATGAGCAGTTCTTC. Supplemented by reference TRBV2 and TRBJ2-1, the full variable domain reads EPEVTQTPSHQVTQMGQEVILRCVPISNHLYFYWYRQILGQKVEFLVSFYNNEISEKSEIFDDQFSVERPDGSNFTLKIRSTKLEDSAMYFCASTEEGGGYNEQFFGPGTRLTVL.

The chain combines TRBV11-2 with TRBJ1-2, with 7 bases fitting TRBD1. Germline V gene data show CDR1 as SGHAT and CDR2 as FQNNGV. This CDR3 is 13 amino acids long. The V gene end was trimmed by 3 bases and the J gene end by 3 bases; junction bases not matched to a gene: 1. This CDR3 reads CASSLDRYYGYTF. CDR3 DNA sequence: TGTGCCAGCAGCTTGGACAGGTACTATGGCTACACCTTC.

This chain links TRBV7-9 with TRBJ1-1; weak D call: TRBD1 (5 bases). Deletions cut 5 bases from V and 3 bases from J, with 7 bases between. This CDR3 is built from 12 residues. Per the germline V gene, CDR1 is SEHNR and CDR2 is FQNEAQ (reference sequence). DNA of the CDR3: TGTGCCAGCAGCATACAGGACACTGAAGCTTTCTTT. This translates into CASSIQDTEAFF.

The J gene is TRBJ1-1, the V gene TRBV4-3; the match to TRBD1 covers 8 bases. V lost 1 base and J lost 4; bases outside the gene matches: 2. This CDR3 is built from 14 residues. The V gene's germline CDR1 is LGHNA and CDR2 YSLEER. CDR3 sequence: CASSQVTGGTEAFF. The DNA of the CDR3 is TGCGCCAGCAGCCAAGTCACAGGGGGCACTGAAGCTTTCTTT.

The chain is built from TRBV4-3 and TRBJ1-1; no clear D. The germline V gene encodes CDR1 LGHNA and CDR2 YSLEER. Trimming cost V 5 bases and J 0 bases, with 10 bases left between them. The length of the CDR3 is 14 residues. CDR3 loop: CASSAGLLNTEAFF. For the CDR3, the DNA is TGCGCCAGCAGCGCAGGACTGCTGAACACTGAAGCTTTCTTT.

The chain links TRBV10-3 to TRBJ1-2, with 7 bases matching TRBD1. CDR1 and CDR2 (germline): ENHRY, SYGVKD. The CDR3 covers 13 residues. With 4 bases clipped from V and 4 bases from J, the junction kept 3 bases outside the gene matches. The CDR3: CAISADRAYGYTF. CDR3 DNA: TGTGCCATCAGTGCCGACAGGGCCTATGGCTACACCTTC.

The chain links TRBV7-2 to TRBJ2-3; 9 nucleotides align to TRBD1. Germline trimming cut 4 bases from V and 2 bases from J; bases unmatched to any gene: 7. The CDR3 is 16 amino acids. Germline CDR1 SGHTA, CDR2 FQGNSA. This chain's CDR3 is CASSSPGQGYTDTQYF. In DNA form, the CDR3 reads TGTGCCAGCAGCTCACCGGGACAGGGATACACAGATACGCAGTATTTT. The entire variable domain, with the rest obtained from reference TRBV7-2 and TRBJ2-3, is as follows: GAGVSQSPSNKVTEKGKDVELRCDPISGHTALYWYRQSLGQGLEFLIYFQGNSAPDKSGLPSDRFSAERTGGSVSTLTIQRTQQEDSAVYLCASSSPGQGYTDTQYFGPGTRLTVL.

The chain uses TRBV2 and TRBJ2-3; D not certain. V lost 5 bases and J 4 bases, leaving 13 bases between the germline ends. Germline CDR1 is SNHLY and CDR2 is FYNNEI. The CDR3 is 14 residues long. The CDR3 DNA sequence: TGTGCCAGCAGTCGTGGGCAATTTTCAGATACGCAGTATTTT. Translation gives CASSRGQFSDTQYF.

V gene TRBV7-9 combines with J gene TRBJ1-2; D is perhaps TRBD1 (5 bases). The CDR3 contains 16 residues. The germline V and J ends were trimmed by 0 bases and 2 bases, with 13 bases remaining between them. Germline loops: CDR1 SEHNR, CDR2 FQNEAQ (reference sequence). CDR3 residues: CASSLAAPTGNYGYTF. The CDR3, as DNA: TGTGCCAGCAGCTTAGCGGCCCCCACAGGCAACTATGGCTACACCTTC.

V gene TRBV5-1 combines with J gene TRBJ1-2; D is unresolved. The V gene's germline CDR1 is SGHRS and CDR2 YFSETQ. The CDR3 runs to 14 residues. Trimming shortened V by 0 bases and J by 9 bases, and 15 bases separated the two germline ends. DNA for the CDR3: TGCGCCAGCAGCTTGGACGGGAACGGCATGAGCTACACCTTC. Translation: CASSLDGNGMSYTF.

V and J are TRBV7-9 and TRBJ1-5, with 7 bases that match TRBD1. V shed 5 bases, J shed 2 bases, and the junction held 6 bases outside the gene matches. This CDR3 has 15 amino acids. Looked up from germline, CDR1 is SEHNR and CDR2 is FQNEAQ (reference sequence). In nucleotides, the CDR3 is TGTGCCAGCAGCCTTAACAGGGGCCGCAATCAGCCCCAGCATTTT. This gives the protein CASSLNRGRNQPQHF.

The chain has TRBV10-1 and TRBJ2-5, with 8 bases that match TRBD2. Germline CDR1 reads WNHNN; CDR2 reads SYGVQD (reference sequence). V was pared by 5 bases and J by 2 bases, with 10 bases of the junction left unmatched. The CDR3 spans 16 residues. In nucleotides, the CDR3 is TGCGCCAGCAGTTCCCGGAGCGGGGGTGTTCAAGAGACCCAGTACTTC. Translation: CASSSRSGGVQETQYF.

A word on this clone: Other DNA sequences in the sample encode the same CDR3. The chain uses TRBV5-1 and TRBJ2-7, with TRBD1 matching over 8 bases. The germline V gene has CDR1 SGHRS and CDR2 YFSETQ. This CDR3 spans 13 amino acids. With 4 bases clipped from V and 2 bases from J, the junction kept 2 bases outside the gene matches. As DNA, the CDR3 is TGCGCCAGCAGCCCACAGGGGGCCTACGAGCAGTACTTC. Its translation is CASSPQGAYEQYF.